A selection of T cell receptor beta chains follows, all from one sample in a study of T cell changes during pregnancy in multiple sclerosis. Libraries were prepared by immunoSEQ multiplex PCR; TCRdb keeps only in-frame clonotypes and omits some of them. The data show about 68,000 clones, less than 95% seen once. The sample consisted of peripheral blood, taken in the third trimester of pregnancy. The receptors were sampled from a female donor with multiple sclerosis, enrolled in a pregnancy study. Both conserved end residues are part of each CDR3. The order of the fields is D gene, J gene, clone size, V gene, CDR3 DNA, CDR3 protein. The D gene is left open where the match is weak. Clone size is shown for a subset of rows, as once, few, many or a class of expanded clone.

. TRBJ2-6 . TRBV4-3 TGCGCCAGCAGCCAAGATATCCTCTCTGGGGCCAACGTCCTGACTTTC CASSQDILSGANVLTF
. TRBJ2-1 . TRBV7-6 TGTGCCAGCAGCCTCCAATACGGGAGTGGCACCTACAATGAGCAGTTCTTC CASSLQYGSGTYNEQFF
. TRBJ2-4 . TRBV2 TGTGCCAGCAGTGCAAGGACAGACCTAACCCTAGCCAAAAACATTCAGTACTTC CASSARTDLTLAKNIQYF
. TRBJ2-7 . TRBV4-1 TGCGCCAGCAGCCAAGAGCCTGGGCACTACGAGCAGTACTTC CASSQEPGHYEQYF
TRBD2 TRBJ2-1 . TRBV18 TGTGCCAGCTCACCACTAGCGGGAGGGTACAATGAGCAGTTCTTC CASSPLAGGYNEQFF
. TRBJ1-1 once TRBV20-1 TGCAGTGCTAGGATGGGCAGGGAATCTTTCTTT CSARMGRESFF
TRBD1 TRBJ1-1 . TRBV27 TGTGCCAGCAGTCCGAGGACAGGAAACACTGAAGCTTTCTTT CASSPRTGNTEAFF
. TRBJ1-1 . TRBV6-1 TGTGCCAGCAGTATGGACTTCAACACTGAAGCTTTCTTT CASSMDFNTEAFF
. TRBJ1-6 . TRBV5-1 TGCGCCAGCAGCTTGCAACGATCAGGGGATTTTACCCTCCACTTT CASSLQRSGDFTLHF
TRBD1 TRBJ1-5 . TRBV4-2 TGTGCCAGCAGCCAAGAGGGGACAGGGGATCAGCCCCAGCATTTT CASSQEGTGDQPQHF
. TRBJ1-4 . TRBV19 TGTGCCAGTAGCCCTGAGGACAGCGTGAGGGAGGAAAAACTGTTTTTT CASSPEDSVREEKLFF